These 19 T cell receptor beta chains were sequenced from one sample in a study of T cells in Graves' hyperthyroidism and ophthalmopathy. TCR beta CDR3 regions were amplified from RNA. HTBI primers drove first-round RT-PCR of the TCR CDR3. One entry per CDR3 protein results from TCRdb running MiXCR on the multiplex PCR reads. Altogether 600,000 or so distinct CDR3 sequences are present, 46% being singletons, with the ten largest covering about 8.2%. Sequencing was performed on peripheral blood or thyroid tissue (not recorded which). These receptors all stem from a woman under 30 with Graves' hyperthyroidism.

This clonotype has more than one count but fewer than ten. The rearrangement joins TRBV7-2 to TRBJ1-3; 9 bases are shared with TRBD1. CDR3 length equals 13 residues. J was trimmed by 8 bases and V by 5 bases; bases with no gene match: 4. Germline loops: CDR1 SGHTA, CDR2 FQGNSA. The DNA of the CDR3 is TGTGCCAGCAGCGAGGACAGGGGTGACACCATATATTTT. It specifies CASSEDRGDTIYF.

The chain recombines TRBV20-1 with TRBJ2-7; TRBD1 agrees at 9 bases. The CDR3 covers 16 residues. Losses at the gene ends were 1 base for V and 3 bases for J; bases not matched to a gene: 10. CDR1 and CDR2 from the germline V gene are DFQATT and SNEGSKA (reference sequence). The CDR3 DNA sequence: TGCAGTGCTAGAGCTGTTGGACAGGGGTACTACTACGAGCAGTACTTC. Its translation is CSARAVGQGYYYEQYF.

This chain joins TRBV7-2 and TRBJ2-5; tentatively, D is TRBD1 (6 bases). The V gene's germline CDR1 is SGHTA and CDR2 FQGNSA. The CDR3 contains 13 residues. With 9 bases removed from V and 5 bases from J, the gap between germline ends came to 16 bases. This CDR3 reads CASSTTGQETQYF. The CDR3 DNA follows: TGTGCCAGTAGTACAACAGGGCAGGAGACCCAGTACTTC.

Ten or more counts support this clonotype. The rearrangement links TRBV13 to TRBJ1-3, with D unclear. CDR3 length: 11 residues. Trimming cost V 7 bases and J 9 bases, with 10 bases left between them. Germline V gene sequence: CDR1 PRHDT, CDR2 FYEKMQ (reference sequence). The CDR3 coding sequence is TGTGCCAGCAAGCTTGCAGTCACCATATATTTT. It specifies CASKLAVTIYF.

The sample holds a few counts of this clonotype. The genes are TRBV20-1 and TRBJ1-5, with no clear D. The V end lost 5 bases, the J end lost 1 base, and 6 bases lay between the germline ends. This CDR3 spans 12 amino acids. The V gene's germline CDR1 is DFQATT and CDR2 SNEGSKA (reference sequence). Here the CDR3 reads CSASESNQPQHF. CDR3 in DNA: TGCAGTGCTTCGGAGAGCAATCAGCCCCAGCATTTT.

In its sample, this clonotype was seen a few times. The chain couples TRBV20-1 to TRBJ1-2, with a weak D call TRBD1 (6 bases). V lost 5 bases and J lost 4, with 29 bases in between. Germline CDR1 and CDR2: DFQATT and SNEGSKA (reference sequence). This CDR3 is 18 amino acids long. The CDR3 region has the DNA TGCAGTGCTCCGAATTGGGACCTAATCCAGGGGCTTGGCTATGGCTACACCTTC. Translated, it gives CSAPNWDLIQGLGYGYTF.

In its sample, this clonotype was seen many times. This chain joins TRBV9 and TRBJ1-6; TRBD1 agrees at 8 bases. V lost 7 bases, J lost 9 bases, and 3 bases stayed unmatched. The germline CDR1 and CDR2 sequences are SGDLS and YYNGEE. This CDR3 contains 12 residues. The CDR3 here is CASGQGLSPLHF. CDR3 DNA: TGTGCCAGCGGACAGGGCCTTTCACCCCTCCACTTT.

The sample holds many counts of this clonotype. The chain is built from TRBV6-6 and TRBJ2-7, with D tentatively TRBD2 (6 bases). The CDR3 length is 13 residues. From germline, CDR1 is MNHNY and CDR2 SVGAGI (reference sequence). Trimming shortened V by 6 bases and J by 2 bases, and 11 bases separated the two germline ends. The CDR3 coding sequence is TGTGCCAGCAGCCGCGGGACTCCCTACGAGCAGTACTTC. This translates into CASSRGTPYEQYF.

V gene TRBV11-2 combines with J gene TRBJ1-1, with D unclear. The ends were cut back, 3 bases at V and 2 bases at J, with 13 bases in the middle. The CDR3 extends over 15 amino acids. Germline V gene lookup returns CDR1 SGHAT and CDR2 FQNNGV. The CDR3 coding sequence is TGTGCCAGCAGCTTCTCGTTTGAGAGTAACACTGAAGCTTTCTTT. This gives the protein CASSFSFESNTEAFF.

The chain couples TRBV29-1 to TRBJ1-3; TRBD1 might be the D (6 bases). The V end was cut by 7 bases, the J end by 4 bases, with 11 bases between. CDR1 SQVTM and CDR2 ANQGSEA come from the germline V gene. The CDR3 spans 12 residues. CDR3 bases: TGCAGCGCAGCCGGGACAGGAAACACCATATATTTT. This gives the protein CSAAGTGNTIYF.

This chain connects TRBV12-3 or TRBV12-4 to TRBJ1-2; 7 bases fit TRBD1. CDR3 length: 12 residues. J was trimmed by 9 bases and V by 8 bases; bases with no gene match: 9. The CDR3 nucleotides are TGTGCCAGCTGGGACAGTCTAGAGAGCTACACCTTC. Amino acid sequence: CASWDSLESYTF.

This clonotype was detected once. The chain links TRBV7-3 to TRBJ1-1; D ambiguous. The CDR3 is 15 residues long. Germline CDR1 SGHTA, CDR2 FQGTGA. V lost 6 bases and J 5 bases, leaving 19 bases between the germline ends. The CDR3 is CASSLLSEPRTEAFF. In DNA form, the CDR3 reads TGTGCCAGCAGTTTATTGTCGGAGCCCAGAACTGAAGCTTTCTTT.

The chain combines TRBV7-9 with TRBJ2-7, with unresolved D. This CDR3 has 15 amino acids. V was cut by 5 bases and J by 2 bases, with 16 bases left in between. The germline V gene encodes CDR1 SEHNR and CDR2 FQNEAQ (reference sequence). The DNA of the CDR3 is TGTGCCAGCAGCCAAGATCGCAGCGTAGCCTACGAGCAGTACTTC. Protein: CASSQDRSVAYEQYF.

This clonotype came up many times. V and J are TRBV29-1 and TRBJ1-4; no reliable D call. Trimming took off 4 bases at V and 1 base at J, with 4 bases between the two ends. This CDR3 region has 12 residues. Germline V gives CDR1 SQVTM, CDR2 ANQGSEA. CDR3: CSVGGTNEKLFF. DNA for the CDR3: TGCAGCGTTGGGGGAACTAATGAAAAACTGTTTTTT.

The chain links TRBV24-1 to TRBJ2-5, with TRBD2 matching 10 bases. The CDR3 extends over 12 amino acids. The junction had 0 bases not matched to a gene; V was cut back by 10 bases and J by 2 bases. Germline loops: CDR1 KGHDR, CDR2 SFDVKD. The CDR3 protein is CATLAGQETQYF. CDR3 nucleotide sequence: TGTGCCACACTAGCGGGACAAGAGACCCAGTACTTC.

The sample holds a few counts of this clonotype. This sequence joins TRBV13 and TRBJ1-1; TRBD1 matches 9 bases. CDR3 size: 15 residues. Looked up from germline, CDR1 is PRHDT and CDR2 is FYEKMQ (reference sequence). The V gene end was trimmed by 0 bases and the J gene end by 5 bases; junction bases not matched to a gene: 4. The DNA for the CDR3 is TGTGCCAGCAGCTTAGGGGACAGGGGTGCAACTGAAGCTTTCTTT. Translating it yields CASSLGDRGATEAFF. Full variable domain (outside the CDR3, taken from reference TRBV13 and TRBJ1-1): AAGVIQSPRHLIKEKRETATLKCYPIPRHDTVYWYQQGPGQDPQFLISFYEKMQSDKGSIPDRFSAQQFSDYHSELNMSSLELGDSALYFCASSLGDRGATEAFFGQGTRLTVV.

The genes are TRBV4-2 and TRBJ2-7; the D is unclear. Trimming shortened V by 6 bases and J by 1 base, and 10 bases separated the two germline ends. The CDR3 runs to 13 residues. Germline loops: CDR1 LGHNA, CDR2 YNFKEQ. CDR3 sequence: CASRHGESYEQYF. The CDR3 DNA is TGTGCCAGCAGGCACGGTGAGTCCTACGAGCAGTACTTC.

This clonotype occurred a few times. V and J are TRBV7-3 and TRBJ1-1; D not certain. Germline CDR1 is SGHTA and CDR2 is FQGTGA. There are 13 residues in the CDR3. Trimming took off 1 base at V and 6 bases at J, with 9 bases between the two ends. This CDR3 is CASSLRGPAEAFF. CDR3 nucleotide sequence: TGTGCCAGCAGCTTAAGGGGTCCGGCTGAAGCTTTCTTT.

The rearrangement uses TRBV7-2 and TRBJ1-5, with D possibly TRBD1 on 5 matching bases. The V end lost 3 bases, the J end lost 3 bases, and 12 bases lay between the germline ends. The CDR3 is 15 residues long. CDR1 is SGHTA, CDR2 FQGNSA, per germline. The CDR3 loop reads CASSFRTLVNQPQHF. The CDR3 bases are TGTGCCAGCAGCTTCCGGACACTCGTCAATCAGCCCCAGCATTTT.